A selection of T cell receptor beta chains follows, all from one sample in a study of blood T cell repertoires in COVID-19. TCRdb's copy holds only in-frame clones and misses some; the assay was immunoSEQ multiplex PCR. The data show 100,000 to 150,000 clones, approximately 90% seen once. Material for sequencing was peripheral blood. Receptors originate from a human donor in a cohort sampled during active COVID-19. CDR3s include the opening cysteine and the closing phenylalanine or tryptophan. The order of the fields is J gene, D gene, V gene, clone size, CDR3 DNA, CDR3 protein. The D gene is left open where the match is weak. Rows give clone size only sometimes, using once, few, many, or a class for an expanded clone.

TRBJ2-7,TRBD2,TRBV7-2,.,TGTGCCAGCAGCTTCGACCTAGCGGGGTACGAGCAGTACTTC,CASSFDLAGYEQYF
TRBJ1-6,TRBD1,TRBV6-5,.,TGTGCCAGCAGTCAGACAGGGGCCTATAATTCACCCCTCCACTTT,CASSQTGAYNSPLHF
TRBJ2-5,.,TRBV12-5,.,TGTGCTAGTGGTTTATCCGGCGGCTGGGAGACCCAGTACTTC,CASGLSGGWETQYF
TRBJ1-1,TRBD1,TRBV6-2/TRBV6-3,.,TGTGCCAGCAGTTACTCGGCAGGGGGCAGGGTCACTGAAGCTTTCTTT,CASSYSAGGRVTEAFF
TRBJ1-2,TRBD1,TRBV9,.,TGTGCCAGCAGCCTCATTCCCGGACAGGGGAATGGCTACACCTTC,CASSLIPGQGNGYTF
TRBJ2-7,TRBD1,TRBV19,.,TGTGCCAGTAGTTGGACAGGCTTGAGGTCCGAGCAGTACTTC,CASSWTGLRSEQYF
TRBJ1-2,.,TRBV9,.,TGTGCCAGCAGCGAGAGCCTAGCCCATGGCTACACCTTC,CASSESLAHGYTF
TRBJ2-5,TRBD2,TRBV30,.,TGTGCCTGGAGCGGGGGGTCTGTAGAGACCCAGTACTTC,CAWSGGSVETQYF
TRBJ2-3,TRBD2,TRBV13,.,TGTGCCAGCAGCTCTTCTAGCGGGGGCCCCACAGATACGCAGTATTTT,CASSSSSGGPTDTQYF
TRBJ1-2,.,TRBV27,once,TGTGCCAGCCGCCCCCGGGGCGGGGGGGGCTACACCTTC,CASRPRGGGGYTF
TRBJ2-2,TRBD2,TRBV7-9,.,TGTGCCAGCAGCTTGAGGCGGGAGGCGTACACCGGGGAGCTGTTTTTT,CASSLRREAYTGELFF
TRBJ2-7,TRBD2,TRBV18,.,TGTGCCAGCTCACCTTCAAGCGGGGTTTACGAGCAGTACTTC,CASSPSSGVYEQYF
TRBJ2-3,TRBD2,TRBV6-5,.,TGTGCCAGCAGTCGGCCGGGGGGGAGGACAGATACGCAGTATTTT,CASSRPGGRTDTQYF
TRBJ2-5,TRBD2,TRBV28,.,TGTGCCAGCAGTTTCCTCCGGACTAGCCAAGAGACCCAGTACTTC,CASSFLRTSQETQYF
TRBJ2-3,TRBD2,TRBV4-2,.,TGTGCCAGCAGCAGAATTTCGGGGGGGCTTAGAGATACGCAGTATTTT,CASSRISGGLRDTQYF
TRBJ2-6,TRBD1,TRBV7-9,.,TGTGCCAGCAGCTCCCGGACAGGCTCTGGGGCCAACGTCCTGACTTTC,CASSSRTGSGANVLTF
TRBJ1-4,.,TRBV5-5,.,TGTGCCAGCAGCCGCCACGCTGAGGCTAATGAAAAACTGTTTTTT,CASSRHAEANEKLFF
TRBJ2-2,TRBD1,TRBV5-4,.,TGTGCCAGCAGCTTGGCCGGGACAGGGGGCACCGGGGAGCTGTTTTTT,CASSLAGTGGTGELFF
TRBJ2-3,.,TRBV6-2/TRBV6-3,.,TGTGCCAGCAGTTACGTGGCAGGGTCAGATACGCAGTATTTT,CASSYVAGSDTQYF
TRBJ1-2,.,TRBV10-2,.,TGCGCCAGCAGGGGCAGGTTGACTGGCTACACCTTC,CASRGRLTGYTF
TRBJ2-7,TRBD2,TRBV9,.,TGTGCCAGCAGCCCGGGACTAGCGGGAGACGAGCAGTACTTC,CASSPGLAGDEQYF
TRBJ2-6,TRBD2,TRBV6-2/TRBV6-3,.,TGTGCCAGCAGTTACTCACCCCAGCGGGGGGGCCTTGGGGCCAACGTCCTGACTTTC,CASSYSPQRGGLGANVLTF
TRBJ2-7,TRBD2,TRBV15,.,TGTGCCACCAGCAGAGAGGGACTATCCTACGAGCAGTACTTC,CATSREGLSYEQYF
TRBJ2-7,TRBD2,TRBV7-2,.,TGTGCCAGCAGCTTAGCACTCGGACTAGCGGGATCCTACGAGCAGTACTTC,CASSLALGLAGSYEQYF
TRBJ2-1,.,TRBV4-1,.,TGCGCCAGCAGCCAAGGTAGAACTCACAATGAGCAGTTCTTC,CASSQGRTHNEQFF
TRBJ2-2,.,TRBV10-3,.,TGTGCCATCAGTGAGTCGAGTTACACCGGGGAGCTGTTTTTT,CAISESSYTGELFF
TRBJ1-2,TRBD1,TRBV4-1,.,TGCGCCAGCAGCCAGCCGGGACAGAACTATGGCTACACCTTC,CASSQPGQNYGYTF
TRBJ1-1,TRBD1,TRBV27,.,TGTGCCAGCAGTCCAGTACAGGGGGTGTTCACTGAAGCTTTCTTT,CASSPVQGVFTEAFF
TRBJ2-6,.,TRBV15,.,TGTGCCACCAGCTCTCGGGACAATGGCTTGGGGGCCAACGTCCTGACTTTC,CATSSRDNGLGANVLTF
TRBJ1-2,.,TRBV6-2/TRBV6-3,once,TGTGCCAGCAGTGATAAGCATGGCTACACCTTC,CASSDKHGYTF
TRBJ2-5,TRBD2,TRBV2,.,TGTGCCAGCAGTGATCTAGCGGGACCGCAAGAGACCCAGTACTTC,CASSDLAGPQETQYF
TRBJ2-7,TRBD1,TRBV5-1,.,TGCGCCAGCAGCTTGGGCCACGGGGACAGTCAGTACTTC,CASSLGHGDSQYF
TRBJ1-3,.,TRBV9,.,TGTGCCAGCAGCGTAGGTAGTTCTGGAAACACCATATATTTT,CASSVGSSGNTIYF
TRBJ2-1,.,TRBV24-1,.,TGTGCCACCAGCTCTGAGAATGGAGCCTACAATGAGCAGTTCTTC,CATSSENGAYNEQFF
TRBJ2-5,TRBD1,TRBV7-9,.,TGTGCCAGCAGCGCGGGACAGGGGGCACAAGAGACCCAGTACTTC,CASSAGQGAQETQYF
TRBJ1-2,TRBD1,TRBV7-9,.,TGTGCCAGCAGCCCCCGAGACAGGGATTCCTATGGCTACACCTTC,CASSPRDRDSYGYTF
TRBJ1-5,.,TRBV11-2,.,TGTGCCAGCAGCCTGGGGGGGGGCGAGCAGCCCCAGCATTTT,CASSLGGGEQPQHF
TRBJ2-7,.,TRBV20-1,.,TGCAGTGCTAGAAGCGGGCACGAGCAGTACTTC,CSARSGHEQYF
TRBJ2-1,TRBD1,TRBV5-6,.,TGTGCCAGCAGCCCCGGGCGGACAGGGAATGAGCAGTTCTTC,CASSPGRTGNEQFF
TRBJ2-2,TRBD1,TRBV5-4,.,TGTGCCAGCAGCCCGGGACAGGAGAACACCGGGGAGCTGTTTTTT,CASSPGQENTGELFF
TRBJ2-1,TRBD1,TRBV24-1,.,TGTGCCACCAGTGGGCCGTTACCAGGGGGCGCAGTCAATGAGCAGTTCTTC,CATSGPLPGGAVNEQFF
TRBJ2-7,.,TRBV19,.,TGTGCCAGTAGTATCGGTCCCGGGACATTCTACGAGCAGTACTTC,CASSIGPGTFYEQYF